The rows below give T cell receptor beta chains drawn from one sample of a study of T cells in Graves' hyperthyroidism and ophthalmopathy. TCRdb re-called the multiplex PCR reads through MiXCR, storing one row per CDR3 protein. In the table there are 550,000 to 650,000 distinct CDR3 sequences, about 14% of which are singletons. What was sequenced was blood. The receptors here all came from a middle-aged woman with Graves' hyperthyroidism. Both conserved end residues are part of each CDR3. The order of the fields is V gene, J gene, clone size, CDR3 length, D gene, CDR3 protein, CDR3 DNA. A D gene is named only where the DNA matches it firmly. Only some rows state a clone size, as once, few, many or a class for expanded clones.

TRBV6-5	TRBJ2-1	few	16	-	CASSYSIGVSWDEQFF	TGTGCCAGCAGTTACTCGATAGGCGTTTCATGGGATGAGCAGTTCTTC
TRBV20-1	TRBJ1-1	-	13	TRBD1	CSARGQGAGEAFF	TGCAGTGCTAGGGGACAGGGGGCGGGTGAAGCTTTCTTT
TRBV5-4	TRBJ2-1	-	16	-	CASSLVGRVPSNEQFF	TGTGCCAGCAGCTTGGTGGGCAGGGTTCCCTCCAATGAGCAGTTCTTC
TRBV3-1	TRBJ2-7	many	13	TRBD2	CASSPSGRNEQYF	TGTGCCAGCAGCCCTAGCGGGAGAAACGAGCAGTACTTC
TRBV6-1	TRBJ2-3	few	18	TRBD2	CASTPLPGLAGGPDTQYF	TGTGCCAGCACCCCCCTTCCGGGACTAGCGGGAGGCCCAGATACGCAGTATTTT
TRBV28	TRBJ2-7	many	18	TRBD1	CASSRTGVIGGAAGEQYF	TGTGCCAGCAGCCGGACAGGGGTTATTGGGGGTGCCGCGGGGGAGCAGTACTTC
TRBV27	TRBJ1-1	many	15	-	CASSLSGVANTEAFF	TGTGCCAGCAGTTTATCCGGGGTGGCGAACACTGAAGCTTTCTTT
TRBV4-1	TRBJ2-5	-	14	-	CASSLRRLQETQYF	TGCGCCAGCAGCCTTAGAAGACTTCAAGAGACCCAGTACTTC
TRBV9	TRBJ2-3	-	16	TRBD2	CASSVGQAGATDTQYF	TGTGCCAGCAGCGTAGGGCAAGCGGGAGCTACAGATACGCAGTATTTT
TRBV5-1	TRBJ2-3	many	16	TRBD2	CASSPNLREVTDTQYF	TGCGCCAGCAGCCCGAATTTACGGGAGGTTACAGATACGCAGTATTTT
TRBV14	TRBJ2-1	-	14	-	CASSHVAGNNEQFF	TGTGCCAGCAGCCATGTGGCGGGAAATAATGAGCAGTTCTTC
TRBV6-1	TRBJ2-7	-	16	-	CASSIPTAGLSYEQYF	TGTGCCAGCAGTATCCCTACAGCGGGCCTCTCCTACGAGCAGTACTTC
TRBV2	TRBJ2-7	many	18	TRBD1	CASSAGDRVSQSSYEQYF	TGTGCCAGCAGTGCTGGAGACAGGGTATCTCAATCCTCCTACGAGCAGTACTTC
TRBV19	TRBJ2-1	few	14	-	CASSIWGLGNEQFF	TGTGCCAGTAGTATATGGGGGCTGGGCAATGAGCAGTTCTTC
TRBV19	TRBJ2-5	-	14	-	CASSVPGPQETQYF	TGTGCCAGTAGTGTTCCGGGACCCCAAGAGACCCAGTACTTC
TRBV28	TRBJ2-7	many	14	-	CASSPVFRGYEQYF	TGTGCCAGCAGTCCTGTTTTTAGGGGCTACGAGCAGTACTTC
TRBV24-1	TRBJ2-5	few	17	TRBD2	CATIIGLAGAGQETQYF	TGTGCCACCATCATAGGCCTAGCGGGAGCTGGCCAAGAGACCCAGTACTTC
TRBV30	TRBJ1-2	many	15	TRBD1	CAWSGTGASNYGYTF	TGTGCCTGGAGTGGGACAGGGGCTTCTAACTATGGCTACACCTTC
TRBV7-2	TRBJ1-5	many	14	-	CASSLETVNQPQHF	TGTGCCAGCAGCTTAGAGACAGTCAATCAGCCCCAGCATTTT
TRBV5-1	TRBJ1-1	few	15	-	CASSLVGQMNTEAFF	TGCGCCAGCAGCTTGGTAGGGCAGATGAACACTGAAGCTTTCTTT
TRBV20-1	TRBJ2-1	many	15	-	CSAVKGGNSYNEQFF	TGCAGTGCCGTGAAGGGCGGGAACTCCTACAATGAGCAGTTCTTC
TRBV27	TRBJ2-1	few	15	-	CASSSAGQGSGEQFF	TGTGCCAGCAGTTCCGCGGGGCAGGGGAGTGGGGAGCAGTTCTTC
TRBV7-2	TRBJ1-1	many	15	-	CASSFLYTSRTEAFF	TGTGCCAGCAGCTTCCTGTACACCTCGAGAACTGAAGCTTTCTTT
TRBV9	TRBJ1-2	many	14	-	CASSVAGVRDGYTF	TGTGCCAGCAGCGTAGCAGGGGTAAGGGATGGCTACACCTTC
TRBV10-2	TRBJ1-5	many	15	-	CASSEMRGNNQPQHF	TGCGCCAGCAGTGAGATGCGGGGGAACAATCAGCCCCAGCATTTT
TRBV5-1	TRBJ2-3	many	14	-	CASSTTGFLNTQYF	TGCGCCAGCAGCACCACAGGGTTTCTTAATACGCAGTATTTT
TRBV19	TRBJ2-5	-	14	-	CASSIRGVQETQYF	TGTGCCAGTAGTATTCGAGGGGTCCAAGAGACCCAGTACTTC
TRBV6-1	TRBJ2-1	-	12	-	CASRIGQSGEFF	TGTGCCAGCAGGATAGGACAGTCCGGGGAGTTCTTC
TRBV5-5	TRBJ2-1	many	13	-	CASSQIIGNEQFF	TGTGCCAGCAGCCAGATAATCGGGAATGAGCAGTTCTTC
TRBV6-1	TRBJ1-1	many	13	-	CASSEGKNTEAFF	TGTGCCAGCAGTGAAGGGAAGAACACTGAAGCTTTCTTT
TRBV20-1	TRBJ1-5	many	16	-	CSARGDGGGSNQPQHF	TGCAGTGCTAGAGGGGATGGGGGCGGTAGCAATCAGCCCCAGCATTTT
TRBV7-2	TRBJ2-1	-	15	TRBD2	CASSLQAGVLNEQFF	TGTGCCAGCAGCTTACAAGCGGGAGTTTTAAATGAGCAGTTCTTC
TRBV7-2	TRBJ1-1	-	14	-	CASSLGPIDTEAFF	TGTGCCAGCAGCTTAGGACCTATAGACACTGAAGCTTTCTTT
TRBV20-1	TRBJ2-5	many	16	TRBD1	CSARKLGQGARGTQYF	TGCAGTGCTAGGAAGCTCGGACAGGGGGCGCGCGGGACCCAGTACTTC
TRBV4-1	TRBJ1-4	few	16	TRBD1	CASSQSAGTDNEKLFF	TGCGCCAGCAGCCAATCCGCCGGGACAGATAATGAAAAACTGTTTTTT
TRBV28	TRBJ2-1	many	15	TRBD2	CASSLRGLGYIEQFF	TGTGCCAGCAGTTTAAGAGGACTAGGGTACATTGAGCAGTTCTTC
TRBV18	TRBJ1-1	-	16	TRBD1	CASSPAQGAVGTEAFF	TGTGCCAGCTCACCGGCACAGGGGGCTGTTGGCACTGAAGCTTTCTTT
TRBV5-1	TRBJ2-1	many	15	-	CASSLVSVGGNEQFF	TGCGCCAGCAGCTTGGTTAGCGTTGGGGGTAATGAGCAGTTCTTC
TRBV5-1	TRBJ2-5	-	16	TRBD2	CASGRTSATPEETQYF	TGCGCCAGCGGACGAACTAGCGCCACCCCCGAGGAGACCCAGTACTTC
TRBV4-2	TRBJ1-4	-	15	-	CASSQEGGADEKLFF	TGTGCCAGCAGCCAGGAGGGGGGAGCGGATGAAAAACTGTTTTTT
TRBV13	TRBJ2-1	few	15	TRBD2	CASSFRLAGVNEQFF	TGTGCCAGCAGCTTCAGACTAGCGGGGGTCAACGAGCAGTTCTTC
TRBV13	TRBJ2-2	-	13	-	CASSLGWGGELFF	TGTGCCAGCAGCTTAGGCTGGGGTGGGGAGCTGTTTTTT